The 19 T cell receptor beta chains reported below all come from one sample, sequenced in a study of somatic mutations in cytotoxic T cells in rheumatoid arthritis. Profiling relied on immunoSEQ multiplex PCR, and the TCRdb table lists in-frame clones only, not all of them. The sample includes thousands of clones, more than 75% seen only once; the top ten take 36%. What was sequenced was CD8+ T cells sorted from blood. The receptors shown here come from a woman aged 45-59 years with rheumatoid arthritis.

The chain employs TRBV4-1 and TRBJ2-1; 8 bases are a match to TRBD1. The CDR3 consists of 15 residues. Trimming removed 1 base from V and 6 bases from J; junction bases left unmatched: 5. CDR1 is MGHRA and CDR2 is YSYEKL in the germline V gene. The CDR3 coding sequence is TGCGCCAGCAGCCAAGGGACAGGGATGGGCAATGAGCAGTTCTTC. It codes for CASSQGTGMGNEQFF.

CDR3 sequence (DNA): TGTGCCAGCACCAGGGGAAGGAATCAGCCCCAGCATTTT. It yields the protein CASTRGRNQPQHF. The chain uses TRBV2 and TRBJ1-5; D perhaps matches TRBD1 (6 bases). The CDR3 covers 13 residues. V was clipped by 7 bases and J by 4 bases, with 11 bases between them. The germline V gene encodes CDR1 SNHLY and CDR2 FYNNEI.

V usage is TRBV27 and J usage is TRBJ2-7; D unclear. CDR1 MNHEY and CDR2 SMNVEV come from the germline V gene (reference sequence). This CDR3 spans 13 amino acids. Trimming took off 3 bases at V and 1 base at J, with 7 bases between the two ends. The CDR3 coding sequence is TGTGCCAGCAGTTTCGGCAGGTCCTACGAGCAGTACTTC. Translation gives CASSFGRSYEQYF.

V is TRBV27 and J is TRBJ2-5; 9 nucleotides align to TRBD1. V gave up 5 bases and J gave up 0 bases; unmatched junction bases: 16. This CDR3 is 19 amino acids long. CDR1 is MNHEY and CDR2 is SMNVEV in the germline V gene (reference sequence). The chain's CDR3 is CASSPRRDRDSYYQETQYF. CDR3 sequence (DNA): TGTGCCAGCAGTCCCCGCCGGGACAGGGACTCATACTACCAAGAGACCCAGTACTTC.

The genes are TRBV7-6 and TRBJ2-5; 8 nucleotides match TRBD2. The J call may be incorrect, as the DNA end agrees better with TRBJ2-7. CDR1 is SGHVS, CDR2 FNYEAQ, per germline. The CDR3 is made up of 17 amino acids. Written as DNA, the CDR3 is TGTGCCAGCAGCCTTGGTGGCGGGGGGCTTGGCTCCTACGAGCAGTACTTC. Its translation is CASSLGGGGLGSYEQYF.

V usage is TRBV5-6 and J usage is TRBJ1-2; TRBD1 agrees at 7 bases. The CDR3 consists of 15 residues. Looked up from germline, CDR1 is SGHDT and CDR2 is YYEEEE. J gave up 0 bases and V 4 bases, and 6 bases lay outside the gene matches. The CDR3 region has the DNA TGTGCCAGCAGCAGGGGACAGCTAACTAACTATGGCTACACCTTC. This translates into CASSRGQLTNYGYTF.

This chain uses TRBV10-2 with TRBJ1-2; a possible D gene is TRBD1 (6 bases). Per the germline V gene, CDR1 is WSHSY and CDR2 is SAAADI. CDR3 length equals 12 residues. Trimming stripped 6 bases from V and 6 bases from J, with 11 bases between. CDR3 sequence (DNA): TGCGCCAGCAGGGGGGGGCAGGATGGCTACACCTTC. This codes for CASRGGQDGYTF.

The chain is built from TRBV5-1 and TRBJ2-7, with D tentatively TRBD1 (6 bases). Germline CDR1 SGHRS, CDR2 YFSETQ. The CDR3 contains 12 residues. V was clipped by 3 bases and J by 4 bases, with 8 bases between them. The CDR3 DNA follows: TGCGCCAGCAGCTGGGACAAGTACGAGCAGTACTTC. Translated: CASSWDKYEQYF.

The chain's CDR3 is CASSGTVDTEAFF. In DNA, the CDR3 is TGTGCCAGCAGTGGCACAGTGGACACTGAAGCTTTCTTT. The chain uses TRBV2 and TRBJ1-1; D is unresolved. Trimming pared 4 bases from V and 3 bases from J, leaving 9 bases between. The V gene's germline CDR1 is SNHLY and CDR2 FYNNEI. The CDR3 totals 13 residues.

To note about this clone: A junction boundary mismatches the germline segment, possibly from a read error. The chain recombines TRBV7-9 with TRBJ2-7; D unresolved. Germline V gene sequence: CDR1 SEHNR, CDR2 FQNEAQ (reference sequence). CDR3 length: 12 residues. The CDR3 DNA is TGTGCCAGCAACTTAGAGAGCTACGAGCAGTACTTC. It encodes CASNLESYEQYF.

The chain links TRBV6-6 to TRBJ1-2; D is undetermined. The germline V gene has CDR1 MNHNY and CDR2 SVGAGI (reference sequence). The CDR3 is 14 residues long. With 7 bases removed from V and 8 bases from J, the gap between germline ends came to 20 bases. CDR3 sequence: CASNNRGGDSGYTF. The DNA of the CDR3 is TGTGCCAGCAACAATAGAGGAGGCGATAGCGGCTACACCTTC.

In DNA form, the CDR3 reads TGTGCCAGCAGTGACACTCCGGGACAGGGGACAGATACGCAGTATTTT. Its translation is CASSDTPGQGTDTQYF. The chain uses TRBV6-1 and TRBJ2-3, with 10 bases matching TRBD1. V gave up 3 bases and J gave up 3 bases; unmatched junction bases: 6. The CDR3 is 16 amino acids. The V gene's germline CDR1 is MNHNS and CDR2 SASEGT.

CDR3 in amino acids: CATRDRTGNQPQHF. CDR3 DNA sequence: TGTGCCACCAGGGACCGGACAGGGAATCAGCCCCAGCATTTT. The chain uses TRBV15 and TRBJ1-5; TRBD1 matches at 8 bases. V was pared by 6 bases and J by 4 bases, with 5 bases of the junction left unmatched. There are 14 residues in the CDR3. CDR1 is LNHNV and CDR2 is YYDKDF in the germline V gene (reference sequence).

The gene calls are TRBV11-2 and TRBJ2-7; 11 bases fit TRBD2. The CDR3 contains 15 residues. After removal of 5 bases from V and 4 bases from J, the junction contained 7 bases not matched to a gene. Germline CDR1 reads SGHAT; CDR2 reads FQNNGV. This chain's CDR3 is CASSHSGGANYEQYF. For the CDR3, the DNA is TGTGCCAGCAGCCATAGCGGGGGGGCTAATTACGAGCAGTACTTC.

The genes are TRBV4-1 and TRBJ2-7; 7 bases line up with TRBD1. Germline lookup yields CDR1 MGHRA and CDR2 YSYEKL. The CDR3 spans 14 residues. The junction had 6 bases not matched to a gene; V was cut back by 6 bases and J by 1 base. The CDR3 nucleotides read TGCGCCAGCAGTCACCGGGACAGATCCTACGAGCAGTACTTC. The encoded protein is CASSHRDRSYEQYF.

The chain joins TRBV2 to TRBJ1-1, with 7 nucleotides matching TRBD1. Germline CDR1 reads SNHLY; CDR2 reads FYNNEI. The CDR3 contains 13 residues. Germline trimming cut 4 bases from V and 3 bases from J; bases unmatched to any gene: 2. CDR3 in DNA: TGTGCCAGCAGTGCAACAGGGGACACTGAAGCTTTCTTT. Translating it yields CASSATGDTEAFF.

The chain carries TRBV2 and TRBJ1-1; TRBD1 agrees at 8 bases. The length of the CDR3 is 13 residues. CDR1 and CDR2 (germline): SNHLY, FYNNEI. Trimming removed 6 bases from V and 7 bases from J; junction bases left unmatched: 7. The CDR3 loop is CASSPRGRGEAFF. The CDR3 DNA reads TGTGCCAGCAGCCCCAGGGGGCGCGGTGAAGCTTTCTTT.

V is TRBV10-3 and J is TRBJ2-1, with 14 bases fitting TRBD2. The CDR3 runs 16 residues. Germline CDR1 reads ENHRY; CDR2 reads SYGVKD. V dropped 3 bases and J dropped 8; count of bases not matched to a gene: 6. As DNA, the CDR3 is TGTGCCATCAGTGACGTGACTAGCGGGGGGGCCCATGAGCAGTTCTTC. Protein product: CAISDVTSGGAHEQFF.

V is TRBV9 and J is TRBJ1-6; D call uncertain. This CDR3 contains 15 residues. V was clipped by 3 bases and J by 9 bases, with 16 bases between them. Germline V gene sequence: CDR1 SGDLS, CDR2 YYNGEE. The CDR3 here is CASSGLGPRGSPLHF. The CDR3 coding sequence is TGTGCCAGCAGCGGGCTTGGCCCGAGAGGTTCACCCCTCCACTTT.